This T cell receptor (beta chain) was identified in a study of T-cell memory formation after mild COVID-19. The wider study: TCR clusters mostly belonged to single donors. Study results and caveats: A second wave of clones peaked on day 37, and their SARS-CoV-2 specificity went unconfirmed.

V was pared by 2 bases and J by 4 bases, with 9 bases of the junction left unmatched. The germline V gene has CDR1 MNHEY and CDR2 SVGAGI. The CDR3 spans 16 residues. TCRdb used MiXCR to reprocess the 5' RACE reads, holding one entry per CDR3 protein. The sample consists of 250,000 to 300,000 distinct CDR3 sequences, less than 20% of them appearing once. This clonotype was found a few times. Antigen unknown. The chain joins TRBV6-5 to TRBJ2-3, with 7 bases matching TRBD2. Sequencing was performed on PBMCs or a T cell subset sorted from them (not recorded which). This receptor was taken from a man aged 18 to 29 who had mild COVID-19 (a few samples of this study predate the infection). Cell type and time point are not known. The CDR3 here is CASSYEPSSGADTQYF. As DNA, the CDR3 is TGTGCCAGCAGTTACGAACCCTCTAGCGGCGCAGATACGCAGTATTTT.